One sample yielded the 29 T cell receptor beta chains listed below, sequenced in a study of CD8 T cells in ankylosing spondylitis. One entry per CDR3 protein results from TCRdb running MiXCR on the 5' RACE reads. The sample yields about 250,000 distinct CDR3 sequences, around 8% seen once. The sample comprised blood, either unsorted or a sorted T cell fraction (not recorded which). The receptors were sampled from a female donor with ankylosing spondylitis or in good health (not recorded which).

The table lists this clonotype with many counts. CDR3 nucleotides: TGTGCCAGCAGCCCCGACACCGGGGAGCTGTTTTTT. It codes for CASSPDTGELFF. The chain has TRBV7-9 and TRBJ2-2, with no clear D. V was trimmed by 5 bases and J by 3 bases, leaving 4 bases between them. The CDR3 has 12 amino acids. Germline CDR1 reads SEHNR; CDR2 reads FQNEAQ (reference sequence).

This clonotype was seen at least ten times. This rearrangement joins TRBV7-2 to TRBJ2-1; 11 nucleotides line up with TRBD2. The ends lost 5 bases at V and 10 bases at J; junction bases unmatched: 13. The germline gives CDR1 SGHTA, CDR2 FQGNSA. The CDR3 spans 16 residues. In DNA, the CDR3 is TGTGCCAGCAGCCGTAGCGGGAGGGCCTCGGCAGGAGAGCAGTTCTTC. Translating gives CASSRSGRASAGEQFF.

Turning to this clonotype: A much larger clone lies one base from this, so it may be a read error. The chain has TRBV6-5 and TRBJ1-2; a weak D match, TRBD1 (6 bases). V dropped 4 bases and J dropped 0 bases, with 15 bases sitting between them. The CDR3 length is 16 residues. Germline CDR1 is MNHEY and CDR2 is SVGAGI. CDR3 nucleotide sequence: TGTGCCAGCAGTTGCTCTGTCCGGGACACTAACTATGGCTACACCTTC. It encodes CASSCSVRDTNYGYTF.

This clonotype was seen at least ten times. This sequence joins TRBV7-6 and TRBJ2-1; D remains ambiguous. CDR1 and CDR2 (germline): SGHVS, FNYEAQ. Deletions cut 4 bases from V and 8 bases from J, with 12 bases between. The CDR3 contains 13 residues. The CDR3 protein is CASSSARYDEQFF. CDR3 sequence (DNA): TGTGCCAGCAGCTCTGCTAGATACGATGAGCAGTTCTTC.

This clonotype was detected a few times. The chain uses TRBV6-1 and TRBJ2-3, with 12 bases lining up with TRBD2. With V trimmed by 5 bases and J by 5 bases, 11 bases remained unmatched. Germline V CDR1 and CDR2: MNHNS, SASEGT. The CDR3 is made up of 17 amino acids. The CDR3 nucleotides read TGTGCCAGCAGTCCGCTGACTAGCGGGAGAGAAGGAGATACGCAGTATTTT. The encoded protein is CASSPLTSGREGDTQYF.

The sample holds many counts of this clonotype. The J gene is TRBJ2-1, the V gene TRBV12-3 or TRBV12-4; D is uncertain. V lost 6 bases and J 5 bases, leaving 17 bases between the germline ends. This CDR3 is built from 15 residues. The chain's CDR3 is CASRLWQDGNNEQFF. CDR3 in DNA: TGTGCCAGCAGGCTTTGGCAGGATGGGAACAATGAGCAGTTCTTC.

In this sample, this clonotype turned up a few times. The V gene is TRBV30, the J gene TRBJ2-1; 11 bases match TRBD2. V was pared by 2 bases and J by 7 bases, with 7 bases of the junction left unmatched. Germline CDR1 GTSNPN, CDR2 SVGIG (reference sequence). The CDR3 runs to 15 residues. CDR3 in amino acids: CAWSLGLAGANEQFF. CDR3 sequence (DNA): TGTGCCTGGAGTTTAGGACTAGCGGGTGCAAATGAGCAGTTCTTC.

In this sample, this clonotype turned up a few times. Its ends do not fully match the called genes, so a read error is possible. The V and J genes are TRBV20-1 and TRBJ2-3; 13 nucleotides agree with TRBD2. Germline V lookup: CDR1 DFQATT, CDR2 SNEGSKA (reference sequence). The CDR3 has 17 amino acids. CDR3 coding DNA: TGCTGTGCTAGGAGCTCGGGACTAGCGGGGAGCACAGATACGCAGTATTTT. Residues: CCARSSGLAGSTDTQYF.

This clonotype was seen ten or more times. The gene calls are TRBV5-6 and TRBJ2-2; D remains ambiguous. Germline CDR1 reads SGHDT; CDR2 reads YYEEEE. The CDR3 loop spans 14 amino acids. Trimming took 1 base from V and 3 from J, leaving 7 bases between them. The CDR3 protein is CASSLSIYTGELFF. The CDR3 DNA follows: TGTGCCAGCAGCTTGAGCATTTACACCGGGGAGCTGTTTTTT.

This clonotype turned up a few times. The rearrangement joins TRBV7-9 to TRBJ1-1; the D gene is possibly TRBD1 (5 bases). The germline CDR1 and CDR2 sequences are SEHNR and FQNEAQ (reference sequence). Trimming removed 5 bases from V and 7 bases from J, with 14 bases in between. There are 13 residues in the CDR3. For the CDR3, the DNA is TGTGCCAGCAGCGTGATGATGGGGGATGAAGCTTTCTTT. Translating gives CASSVMMGDEAFF.

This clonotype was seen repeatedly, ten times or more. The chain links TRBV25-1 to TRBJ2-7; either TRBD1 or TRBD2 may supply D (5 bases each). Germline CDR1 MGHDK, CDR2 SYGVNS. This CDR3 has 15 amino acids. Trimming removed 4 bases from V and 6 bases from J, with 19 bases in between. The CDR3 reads CASSAEGTARSEQYF. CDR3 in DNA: TGTGCCAGCAGTGCGGAAGGGACCGCGAGGTCCGAGCAGTACTTC.

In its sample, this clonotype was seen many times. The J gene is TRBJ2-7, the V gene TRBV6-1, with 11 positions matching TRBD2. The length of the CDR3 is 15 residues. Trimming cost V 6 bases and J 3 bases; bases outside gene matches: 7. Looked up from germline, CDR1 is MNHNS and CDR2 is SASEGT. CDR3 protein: CASRDSGRALYEQYF. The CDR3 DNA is TGTGCCAGCAGGGATAGCGGGAGGGCCCTCTACGAGCAGTACTTC.

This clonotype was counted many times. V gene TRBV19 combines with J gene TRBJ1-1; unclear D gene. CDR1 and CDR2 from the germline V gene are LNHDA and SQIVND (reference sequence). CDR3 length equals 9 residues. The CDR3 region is CDLLPEAFF. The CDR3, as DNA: TGTGACCTCCTCCCCGAAGCTTTCTTT.

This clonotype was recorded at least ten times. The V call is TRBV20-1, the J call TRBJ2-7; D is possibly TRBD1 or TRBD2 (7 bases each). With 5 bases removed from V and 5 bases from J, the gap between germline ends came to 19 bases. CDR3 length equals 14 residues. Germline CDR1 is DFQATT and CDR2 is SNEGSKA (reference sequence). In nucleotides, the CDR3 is TGCAGTGCTGGGCATGGGCAGGGGGGGCACGAGCAGTACTTC. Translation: CSAGHGQGGHEQYF.

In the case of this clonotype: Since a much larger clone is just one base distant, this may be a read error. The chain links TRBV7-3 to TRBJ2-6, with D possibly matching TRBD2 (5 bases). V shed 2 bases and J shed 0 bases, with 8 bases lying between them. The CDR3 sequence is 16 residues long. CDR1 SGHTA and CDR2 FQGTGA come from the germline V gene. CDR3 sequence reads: CASSLRDSSGANVLTF. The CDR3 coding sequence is TGTGCCAGCAGCTTACGGGATTCCTCTGGGGCCAACGTCCTGACTTTC.

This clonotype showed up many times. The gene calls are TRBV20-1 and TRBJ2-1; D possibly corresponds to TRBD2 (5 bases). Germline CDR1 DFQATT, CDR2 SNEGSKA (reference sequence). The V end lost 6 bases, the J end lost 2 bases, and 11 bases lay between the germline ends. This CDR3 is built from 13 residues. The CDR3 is CSALRVPYNEQFF. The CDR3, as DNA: TGCAGTGCCCTGCGGGTCCCCTACAATGAGCAGTTCTTC.

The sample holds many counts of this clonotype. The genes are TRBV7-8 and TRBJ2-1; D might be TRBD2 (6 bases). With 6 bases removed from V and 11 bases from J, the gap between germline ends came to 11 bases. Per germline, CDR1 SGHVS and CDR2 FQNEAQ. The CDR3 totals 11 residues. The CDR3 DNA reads TGTGCCAGCAGTACCGGGACTCAGCAGTTCTTC. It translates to CASSTGTQQFF.

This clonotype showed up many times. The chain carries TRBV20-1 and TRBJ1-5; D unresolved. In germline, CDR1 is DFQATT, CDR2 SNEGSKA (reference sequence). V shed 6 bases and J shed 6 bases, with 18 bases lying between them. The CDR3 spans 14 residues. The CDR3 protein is CSARPRIGRQPQHF. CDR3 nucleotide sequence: TGCAGTGCCCGCCCCCGGATCGGACGTCAGCCCCAGCATTTT.

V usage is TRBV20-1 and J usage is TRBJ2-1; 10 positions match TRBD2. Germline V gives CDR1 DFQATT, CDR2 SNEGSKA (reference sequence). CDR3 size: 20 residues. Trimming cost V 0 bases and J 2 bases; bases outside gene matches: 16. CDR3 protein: CSARDWASGSPLGPYNEQFF. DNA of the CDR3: TGCAGTGCTAGAGATTGGGCTAGCGGGAGTCCCTTGGGGCCCTACAATGAGCAGTTCTTC.

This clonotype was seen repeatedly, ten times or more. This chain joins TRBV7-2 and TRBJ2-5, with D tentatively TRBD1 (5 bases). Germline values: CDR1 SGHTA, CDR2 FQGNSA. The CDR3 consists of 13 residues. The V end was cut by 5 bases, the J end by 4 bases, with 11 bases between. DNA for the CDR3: TGTGCCAGCAGCCTACTTCAGGGAGAGACCCAGTACTTC. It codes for CASSLLQGETQYF.

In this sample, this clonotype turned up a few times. CDR3 in DNA: TGCGCCAGCAGCCCTAACCGGGGACAGAGGAATTACGAGCAGTACTTC. This codes for CASSPNRGQRNYEQYF. This rearrangement joins TRBV5-1 to TRBJ2-7; 7 nucleotides line up with TRBD1. Germline-derived CDR1 and CDR2 are SGHRS and YFSETQ. There are 16 residues in the CDR3. The V and J ends lost 4 bases and 4 bases, in that order; junction bases with no gene match: 14.

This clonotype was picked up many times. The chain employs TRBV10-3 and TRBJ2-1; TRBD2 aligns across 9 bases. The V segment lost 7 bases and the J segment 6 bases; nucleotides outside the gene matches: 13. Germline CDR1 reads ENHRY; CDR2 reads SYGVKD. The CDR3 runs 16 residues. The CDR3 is CAITGIGAGGPNEQFF. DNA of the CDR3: TGTGCCATCACGGGTATCGGGGCGGGAGGGCCCAATGAGCAGTTCTTC.

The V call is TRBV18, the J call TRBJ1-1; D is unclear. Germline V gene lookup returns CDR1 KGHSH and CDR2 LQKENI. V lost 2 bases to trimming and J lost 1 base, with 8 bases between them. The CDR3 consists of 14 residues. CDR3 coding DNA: TGTGCCAGCTCACCAAAAGAGGAGAACACTGAAGCTTTCTTT. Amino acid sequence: CASSPKEENTEAFF.

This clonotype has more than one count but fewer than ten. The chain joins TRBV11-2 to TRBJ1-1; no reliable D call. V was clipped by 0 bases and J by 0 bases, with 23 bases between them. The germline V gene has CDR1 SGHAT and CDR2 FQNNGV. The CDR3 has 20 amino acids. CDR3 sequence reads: CASSLETFGGVRRVNTEAFF. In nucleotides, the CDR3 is TGTGCCAGCAGCTTAGAGACATTCGGTGGAGTTAGACGTGTGAACACTGAAGCTTTCTTT. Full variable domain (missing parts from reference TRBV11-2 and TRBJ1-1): EAGVAQSPRYKIIEKRQSVAFWCNPISGHATLYWYQQILGQGPKLLIQFQNNGVVDDSQLPKDRFSAERLKGVDSTLKIQPAKLEDSAVYLCASSLETFGGVRRVNTEAFFGQGTRLTVV.

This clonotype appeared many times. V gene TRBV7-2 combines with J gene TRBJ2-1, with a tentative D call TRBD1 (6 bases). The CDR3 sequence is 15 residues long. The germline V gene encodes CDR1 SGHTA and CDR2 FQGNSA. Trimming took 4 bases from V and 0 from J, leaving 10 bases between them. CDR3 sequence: CASSSGQSSYNEQFF. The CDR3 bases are TGTGCCAGCAGCTCAGGACAGAGCTCCTACAATGAGCAGTTCTTC.

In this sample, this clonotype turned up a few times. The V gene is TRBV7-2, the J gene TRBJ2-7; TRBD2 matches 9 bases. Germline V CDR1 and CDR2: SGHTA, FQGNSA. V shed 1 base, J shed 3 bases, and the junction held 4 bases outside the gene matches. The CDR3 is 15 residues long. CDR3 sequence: CASSLVASGVYEQYF. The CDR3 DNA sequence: TGTGCCAGCAGCTTAGTGGCTAGCGGGGTCTACGAGCAGTACTTC.

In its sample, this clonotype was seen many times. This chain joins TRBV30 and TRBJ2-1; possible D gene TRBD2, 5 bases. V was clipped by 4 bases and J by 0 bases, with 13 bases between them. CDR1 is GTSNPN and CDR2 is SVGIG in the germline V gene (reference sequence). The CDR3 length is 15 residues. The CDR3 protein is CAWTGRGSSYNEQFF. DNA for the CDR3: TGTGCCTGGACGGGTCGAGGGAGCTCCTACAATGAGCAGTTCTTC.

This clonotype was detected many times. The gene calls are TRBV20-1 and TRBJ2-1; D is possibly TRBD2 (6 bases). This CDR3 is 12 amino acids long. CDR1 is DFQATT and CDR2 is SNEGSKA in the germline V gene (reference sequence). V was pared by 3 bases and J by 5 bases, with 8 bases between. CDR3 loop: CSASGSDNEQFF. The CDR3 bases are TGCAGTGCTAGCGGGAGCGACAATGAGCAGTTCTTC.

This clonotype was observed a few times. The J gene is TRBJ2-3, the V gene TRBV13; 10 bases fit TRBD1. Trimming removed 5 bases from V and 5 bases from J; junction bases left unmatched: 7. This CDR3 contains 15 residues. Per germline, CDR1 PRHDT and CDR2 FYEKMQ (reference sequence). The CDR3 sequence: CASSLGTGEGDTQYF. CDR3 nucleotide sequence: TGTGCCAGCAGCCTCGGGACAGGGGAAGGAGATACGCAGTATTTT.